This T cell receptor beta chain emerged from a study of cytomegalovirus exposure and HLA in healthy donors. PCR amplification relied on 60 Vbeta primers (plus 13 Jbeta primers). This table comes from immunoSEQ multiplex PCR, and its TCRdb copy is limited to in-frame clones, with some not included. The repertoire has 130,000 or so clones, around 77% of them found once; the top ten carry approximately 1.2%. CDR1 is MDHEN, CDR2 SYDVKM, per germline. This CDR3 is built from 16 residues. J lost 0 bases, V lost 3 bases, and 7 bases had no gene match. The sequence was collected from a man aged 45-65 years in good health and CMV-seronegative. Sample: PBMCs. The V gene is TRBV28, the J gene TRBJ2-5, with 7 bases identical to TRBD1. The CDR3 bases are TGTGCCAGCAGTTTTTCTGGGACAGAAGACCAAGAGACCCAGTACTTC. It codes for CASSFSGTEDQETQYF.